The 23 T cell receptor beta chains listed next were all sequenced from one sample in a study of long-term antiretroviral therapy in people with HIV. The assay, immunoSEQ v3.0, was run at survey level. The table came from immunoSEQ multiplex PCR; TCRdb's copy has only in-frame clones and leaves some out. Of fewer than 45,000 clones in the sample, just under 95% were seen once. The input for sequencing was unsorted PBMCs, taken 4.1 years after starting antiretroviral therapy. Every receptor here comes from a woman in her forties or fifties with HIV.

The chain recombines TRBV29-1 with TRBJ2-5; perhaps TRBD1 as D (5 bases). V gave up 4 bases and J gave up 2 bases, with 8 bases separating them. CDR1 is SQVTM and CDR2 is ANQGSEA in the germline V gene. The CDR3 sequence is 12 residues long. CDR3 sequence: CSVVTGQETQYF. The CDR3 DNA reads as TGCAGCGTTGTAACAGGACAAGAGACCCAGTACTTC.

As DNA, the CDR3 is TGTGCCAGCAGCTTAGGTGTCAGGATGAACACTGAAGCTTTCTTT. Translating gives CASSLGVRMNTEAFF. The chain carries TRBV7-2 and TRBJ1-1; D call uncertain. The V end was cut by 1 base, the J end by 0 bases, with 9 bases between. CDR1 is SGHTA, CDR2 FQGNSA, per germline. This CDR3 has 15 residues.

The chain employs TRBV7-9 and TRBJ2-2; D ambiguous. Germline CDR1 reads SEHNR; CDR2 reads FQNEAQ (reference sequence). The CDR3 totals 16 residues. Trimming pared 5 bases from V and 6 bases from J, leaving 19 bases between. CDR3 residues: CASSPLAPPKPGELFF. CDR3 in DNA: TGTGCCAGCAGCCCCTTGGCACCTCCAAAACCCGGGGAGCTGTTTTTT.

The DNA of the CDR3 is TGTGCCAGCAGTCCCATACTTGGAAACACCATATATTTT. It codes for CASSPILGNTIYF. The V gene is TRBV27, the J gene TRBJ1-3; D call uncertain. V was clipped by 5 bases and J by 3 bases, with 8 bases between them. Germline V CDR1 and CDR2: MNHEY, SMNVEV (reference sequence). This CDR3 contains 13 residues.

CDR3 bases: TGTGCCAGCAACGGGGACATGGGACGGGACAGGGTTTACGAGCAGTACTTC. Protein: CASNGDMGRDRVYEQYF. The chain carries TRBV7-9 and TRBJ2-7; TRBD1 aligns across 9 bases. Germline-derived CDR1 and CDR2 are SEHNR and FQNEAQ (reference sequence). CDR3 size: 17 residues. The junction had 17 bases not matched to a gene; V was cut back by 7 bases and J by 4 bases.

This chain uses TRBV29-1 with TRBJ2-7; 9 nucleotides line up with TRBD1. CDR3 size: 13 residues. The germline gives CDR1 SQVTM, CDR2 ANQGSEA. The V and J ends lost 4 bases and 7 bases, in that order; junction bases with no gene match: 8. The CDR3 spells CSVVVQGAGEQYF. The CDR3 DNA reads as TGCAGCGTTGTCGTACAGGGGGCGGGTGAGCAGTACTTC.

The rearrangement joins TRBV11-1 to TRBJ1-1, with D hard to call. V was trimmed by 3 bases and J by 1 base, leaving 6 bases between them. From germline, CDR1 is SGHAT and CDR2 FQDESV (reference sequence). The CDR3 length is 13 residues. CDR3 nucleotide sequence: TGTGCCAGCAGCTTCGGAGAGAACACTGAAGCTTTCTTT. Translating it yields CASSFGENTEAFF.

V gene TRBV11-2 combines with J gene TRBJ1-6, with TRBD1 matching over 9 bases. This CDR3 region has 18 residues. Germline V gene sequence: CDR1 SGHAT, CDR2 FQNNGV. J was trimmed by 5 bases and V by 4 bases; bases with no gene match: 12. The CDR3 sequence: CASSYPGTGPINNSPLHF. The CDR3 DNA reads as TGTGCCAGCAGCTATCCCGGGACAGGGCCCATCAATAATTCACCCCTCCACTTT.

About this clone: A junction boundary mismatches the germline segment, possibly from a read error. The rearrangement uses TRBV7-7 and TRBJ2-5; the D is unclear. The CDR3 extends over 14 amino acids. Germline lookup yields CDR1 SSHAT and CDR2 FNYEAQ (reference sequence). The CDR3 DNA is TGTGCTAGCACCGCCGGCGCCCTGGAAGAGACCCAGTACTTC. Its translation: CASTAGALEETQYF.

CDR3 DNA: TGTGCCAGCAGCTTATCTAGGGAGAACTATGGCTACACCTTC. It specifies CASSLSRENYGYTF. J is TRBJ1-2 and V is TRBV7-8; D remains ambiguous. This CDR3 region has 14 residues. V gave up 2 bases and J gave up 2 bases, with 9 bases separating them. Looked up from germline, CDR1 is SGHVS and CDR2 is FQNEAQ. The whole variable domain, remainder taken from reference TRBV7-8 and TRBJ1-2, is GAGVSQSPRYKVAKRGQDVALRCDPISGHVSLFWYQQALGQGPEFLTYFQNEAQLDKSGLPSDRFFAERPEGSVSTLKIQRTQQEDSAVYLCASSLSRENYGYTFGSGTRLTVV.

This rearrangement joins TRBV10-3 to TRBJ1-1; D unclear. Germline assignment: CDR1 ENHRY and CDR2 SYGVKD. V was trimmed by 2 bases and J by 3 bases, leaving 10 bases between them. The CDR3 loop spans 14 amino acids. The CDR3 reads CAISEGSPDTEAFF. CDR3 DNA: TGTGCCATCAGTGAGGGCAGCCCGGACACTGAAGCTTTCTTT.

J is TRBJ2-1 and V is TRBV10-3; 8 bases match TRBD1. The germline V gene encodes CDR1 ENHRY and CDR2 SYGVKD. V was pared by 6 bases and J by 0 bases, with 4 bases of the junction left unmatched. The CDR3 totals 15 residues. The CDR3 DNA follows: TGTGCCATCAGCTTACAGGGGGGCTCCTACAATGAGCAGTTCTTC. It specifies CAISLQGGSYNEQFF.

The chain carries TRBV11-2 and TRBJ1-2, with 9 bases that match TRBD1. The CDR3 totals 14 residues. Germline CDR1 and CDR2: SGHAT and FQNNGV. With V trimmed by 1 base and J by 7 bases, 4 bases remained unmatched. CDR3 amino acids: CASSLATGGSGYTF. For the CDR3, the DNA is TGTGCCAGCAGCTTAGCAACAGGGGGCTCTGGCTACACCTTC.

The rearrangement links TRBV4-1 to TRBJ2-3; maybe TRBD2 (6 bases). This CDR3 region has 13 residues. CDR1 and CDR2 (germline): MGHRA, YSYEKL. The V end was cut by 6 bases, the J end by 4 bases, with 11 bases between. The CDR3 DNA reads as TGCGCCAGCAGTTCGGGACTCTCAGATACGCAGTATTTT. Translating it yields CASSSGLSDTQYF.

The chain uses TRBV13 and TRBJ2-5, with 12 bases lining up with TRBD2. The CDR3 covers 23 residues. The V gene's germline CDR1 is PRHDT and CDR2 FYEKMQ (reference sequence). The V and J ends lost 4 bases and 5 bases, in that order; junction bases with no gene match: 29. The chain's CDR3 is CASSSRVRWTSGDPTQGRETQYF. The CDR3 DNA sequence: TGTGCCAGCAGCTCTAGGGTCCGGTGGACTAGCGGGGACCCAACCCAGGGGAGGGAGACCCAGTACTTC.

The chain recombines TRBV18 with TRBJ1-3; 7 bases are shared with TRBD1. J gave up 3 bases and V 3 bases, and 2 bases lay outside the gene matches. Per germline, CDR1 KGHSH and CDR2 LQKENI. The CDR3 contains 14 residues. The CDR3 sequence: CASSPGTVGNTIYF. DNA of the CDR3: TGTGCCAGCTCACCTGGGACAGTTGGAAACACCATATATTTT.

The chain links TRBV18 to TRBJ2-7, with no clear D. V lost 5 bases and J 0 bases, leaving 11 bases between the germline ends. The CDR3 spans 14 residues. Germline assignment: CDR1 KGHSH and CDR2 LQKENI. In DNA, the CDR3 is TGTGCCAGCTCATCCGGGTCATCCTCCTACGAGCAGTACTTC. The encoded protein is CASSSGSSSYEQYF.

Remarks on this clone: The sample carries other DNA sequences with the same CDR3. The chain employs TRBV5-1 and TRBJ2-7; TRBD2 aligns across 8 bases. CDR3 length: 13 amino acids. Germline V gene sequence: CDR1 SGHRS, CDR2 YFSETQ. CDR3 amino acids: CAPWQRGSYEQYF. CDR3 bases: TGCGCTCCATGGCAGCGGGGGAGCTACGAGCAGTACTTC. Full variable domain (remainder filled in from reference TRBV5-1 and TRBJ2-7): KAGVTQTPRYLIKTRGQQVTLSCSPISGHRSVSWYQQTPGQGLQFLFEYFSETQRNKGNFPGRFSGRQFSNSRSEMNVSTLELGDSALYLCAPWQRGSYEQYFGPGTRLTVT.

The rearrangement links TRBV9 to TRBJ2-3; 8 bases fit TRBD1. Germline V gene data show CDR1 as SGDLS and CDR2 as YYNGEE. This CDR3 comprises 17 residues. Trimming removed 0 bases from V and 6 bases from J; junction bases left unmatched: 12. The CDR3 sequence: CASSVGGGTGSRDTQYF. The CDR3 region has the DNA TGTGCCAGCAGCGTAGGAGGGGGGACAGGAAGCAGGGATACGCAGTATTTT.

V gene TRBV5-8 combines with J gene TRBJ1-5, with D perhaps matching TRBD1 (6 bases). The V gene's germline CDR1 is SGHTS and CDR2 YDEGEE. The V end was cut by 5 bases, the J end by 7 bases, with 19 bases between. The CDR3 is 15 residues long. The CDR3 region is CASSRRSGVRQPQHF. The CDR3 DNA reads as TGTGCCAGCAGTCGTCGATCAGGGGTGCGGCAGCCCCAGCATTTT.

This sequence joins TRBV6-1 and TRBJ2-7, with D maybe TRBD1 (6 bases). Germline values: CDR1 MNHNS, CDR2 SASEGT. The CDR3 covers 13 residues. Trimming stripped 6 bases from V and 3 bases from J, with 12 bases between. CDR3 in amino acids: CASRGGVRYEQYF. CDR3 nucleotides: TGTGCCAGCAGAGGGGGAGTCCGCTACGAGCAGTACTTC.

The rearrangement links TRBV6-6 to TRBJ2-3; 8 nucleotides align to TRBD1. The germline gives CDR1 MNHNY, CDR2 SVGAGI (reference sequence). With V trimmed by 0 bases and J by 2 bases, 1 base remained unmatched. There are 15 residues in the CDR3. CDR3 sequence: CASSYSTGVTDTQYF. The CDR3 bases are TGTGCCAGCAGTTACTCGACAGGGGTCACAGATACGCAGTATTTT.

This clone was seen just once. V and J are TRBV7-9 and TRBJ2-7; perhaps TRBD1 as D (6 bases). The CDR3 sequence is 11 residues long. Germline-derived CDR1 and CDR2 are SEHNR and FQNEAQ (reference sequence). The ends were cut back, 5 bases at V and 6 bases at J, with 8 bases in the middle. CDR3 coding DNA: TGTGCCAGCAGCAAAGGGGGCGAGCAGTACTTC. Encoded protein: CASSKGGEQYF.